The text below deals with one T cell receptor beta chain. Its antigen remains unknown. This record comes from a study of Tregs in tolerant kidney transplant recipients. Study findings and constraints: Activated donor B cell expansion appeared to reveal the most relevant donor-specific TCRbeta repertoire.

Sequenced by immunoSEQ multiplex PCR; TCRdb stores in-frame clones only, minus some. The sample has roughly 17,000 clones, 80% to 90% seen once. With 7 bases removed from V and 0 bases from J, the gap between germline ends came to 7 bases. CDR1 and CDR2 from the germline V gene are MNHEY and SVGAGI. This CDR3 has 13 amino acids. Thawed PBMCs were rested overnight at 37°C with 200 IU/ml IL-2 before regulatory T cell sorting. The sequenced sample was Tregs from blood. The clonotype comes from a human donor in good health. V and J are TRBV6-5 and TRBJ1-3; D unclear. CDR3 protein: CASKGFSGNTIYF. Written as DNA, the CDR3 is TGTGCCAGCAAGGGATTCTCTGGAAACACCATATATTTT.